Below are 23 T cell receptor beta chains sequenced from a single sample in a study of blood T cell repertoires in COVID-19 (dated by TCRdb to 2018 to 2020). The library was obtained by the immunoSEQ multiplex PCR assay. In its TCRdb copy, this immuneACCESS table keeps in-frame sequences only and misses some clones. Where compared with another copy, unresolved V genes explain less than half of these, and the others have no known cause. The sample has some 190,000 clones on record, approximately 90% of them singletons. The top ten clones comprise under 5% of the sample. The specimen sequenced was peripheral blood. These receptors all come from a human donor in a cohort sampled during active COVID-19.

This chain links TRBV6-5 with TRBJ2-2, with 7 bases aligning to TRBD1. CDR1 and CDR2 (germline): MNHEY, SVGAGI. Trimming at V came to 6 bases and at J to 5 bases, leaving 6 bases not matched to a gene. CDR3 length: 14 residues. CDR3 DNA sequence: TGTGCCAGCAGGAGACAGGGTTTGACCGGGGAGCTGTTTTTT. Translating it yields CASRRQGLTGELFF.

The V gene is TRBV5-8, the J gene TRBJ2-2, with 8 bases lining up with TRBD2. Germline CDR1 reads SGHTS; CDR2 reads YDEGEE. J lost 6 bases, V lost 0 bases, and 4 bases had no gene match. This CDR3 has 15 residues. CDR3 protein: CASSLAAGVAGELFF. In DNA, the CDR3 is TGTGCCAGCAGCTTGGCAGCGGGAGTGGCCGGGGAGCTGTTTTTT.

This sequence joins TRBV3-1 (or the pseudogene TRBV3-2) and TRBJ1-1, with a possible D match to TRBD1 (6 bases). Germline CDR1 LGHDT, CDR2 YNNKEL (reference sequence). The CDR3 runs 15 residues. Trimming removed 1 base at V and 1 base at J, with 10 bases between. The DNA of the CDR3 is TGTGCCAGCAGCCAAGTAGGGGGAAAGAACACTGAAGCTTTCTTT. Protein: CASSQVGGKNTEAFF.

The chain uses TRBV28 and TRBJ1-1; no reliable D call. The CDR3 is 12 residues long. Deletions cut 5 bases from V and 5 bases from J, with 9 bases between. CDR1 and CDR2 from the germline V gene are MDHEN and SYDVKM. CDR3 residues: CASSPRLTEAFF. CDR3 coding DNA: TGTGCCAGCAGTCCCCGACTAACTGAAGCTTTCTTT. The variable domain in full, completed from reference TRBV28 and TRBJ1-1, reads DVKVTQSSRYLVKRTGEKVFLECVQDMDHENMFWYRQDPGLGLRLIYFSYDVKMKEKGDIPEGYSVSREKKERFSLILESASTNQTSMYLCASSPRLTEAFFGQGTRLTVV.

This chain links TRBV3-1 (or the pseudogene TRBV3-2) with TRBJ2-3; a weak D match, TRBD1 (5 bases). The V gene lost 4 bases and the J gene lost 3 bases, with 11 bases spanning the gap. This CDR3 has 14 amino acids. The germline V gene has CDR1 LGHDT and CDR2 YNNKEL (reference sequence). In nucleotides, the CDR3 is TGTGCCAGCAGCCCCGCCAGGGTGACAGATACGCAGTATTTT. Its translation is CASSPARVTDTQYF.

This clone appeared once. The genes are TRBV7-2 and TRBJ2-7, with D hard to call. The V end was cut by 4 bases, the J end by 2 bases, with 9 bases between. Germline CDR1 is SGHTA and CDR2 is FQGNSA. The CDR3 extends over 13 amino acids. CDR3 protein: CASSSFGTYEQYF. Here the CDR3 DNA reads TGTGCCAGCAGCTCTTTTGGCACCTACGAGCAGTACTTC.

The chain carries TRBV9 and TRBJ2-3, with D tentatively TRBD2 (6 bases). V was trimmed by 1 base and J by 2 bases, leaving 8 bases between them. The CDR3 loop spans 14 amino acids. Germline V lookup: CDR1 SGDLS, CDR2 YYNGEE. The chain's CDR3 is CASSVWGDTDTQYF. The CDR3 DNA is TGTGCCAGCAGCGTATGGGGGGACACAGATACGCAGTATTTT.

This CDR3 reads CASSQERSGFQSPLHF. In DNA form, the CDR3 reads TGCGCCAGCAGCCAAGAAAGGTCAGGCTTTCAATCACCCCTCCACTTT. The chain recombines TRBV4-1 with TRBJ1-6; D is unresolved. Trimming stripped 0 bases from V and 10 bases from J, with 16 bases between. CDR1 and CDR2 (germline): MGHRA, YSYEKL. The CDR3 runs 16 residues.

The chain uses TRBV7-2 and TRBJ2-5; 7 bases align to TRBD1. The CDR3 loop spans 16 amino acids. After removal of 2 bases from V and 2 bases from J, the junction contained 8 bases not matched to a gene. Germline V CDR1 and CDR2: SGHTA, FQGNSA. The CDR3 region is CASSLLATGEQETQYF. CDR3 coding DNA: TGTGCCAGCAGCTTACTGGCCACAGGGGAGCAAGAGACCCAGTACTTC.

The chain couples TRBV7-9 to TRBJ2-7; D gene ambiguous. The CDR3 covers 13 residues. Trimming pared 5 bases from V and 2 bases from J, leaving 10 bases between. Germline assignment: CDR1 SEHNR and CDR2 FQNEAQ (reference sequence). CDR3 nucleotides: TGTGCCAGCAGCGCTACGGCGGCCTACGAGCAGTACTTC. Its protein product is CASSATAAYEQYF.

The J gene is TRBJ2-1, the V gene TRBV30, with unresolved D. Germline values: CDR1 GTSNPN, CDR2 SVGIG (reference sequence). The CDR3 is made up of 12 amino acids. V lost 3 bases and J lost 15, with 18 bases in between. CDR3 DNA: TGTGCCTGGAGGCCGTTGGTAGCTTCGACGTTCTTC. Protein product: CAWRPLVASTFF. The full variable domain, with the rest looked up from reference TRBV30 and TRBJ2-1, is SQTIHQWPATLVQPVGSPLSLECTVEGTSNPNLYWYRQAAGRGLQLLFYSVGIGQISSEVPQNLSASRPQDRQFILSSKKLLLSDSGFYLCAWRPLVASTFFGPGTRLTVL.

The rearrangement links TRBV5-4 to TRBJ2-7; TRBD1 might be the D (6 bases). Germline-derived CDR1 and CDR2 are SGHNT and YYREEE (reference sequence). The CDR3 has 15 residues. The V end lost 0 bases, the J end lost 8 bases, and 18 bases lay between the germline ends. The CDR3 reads CASSLVGRGSTKQYF. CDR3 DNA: TGTGCCAGCAGCTTGGTTGGCAGGGGATCTACGAAGCAGTACTTC.

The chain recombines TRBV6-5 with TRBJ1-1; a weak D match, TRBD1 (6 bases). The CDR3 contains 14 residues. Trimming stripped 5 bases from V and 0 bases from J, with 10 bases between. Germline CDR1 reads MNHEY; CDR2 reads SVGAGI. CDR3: CASSNGQMNTEAFF. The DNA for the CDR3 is TGTGCCAGCAGTAATGGACAGATGAACACTGAAGCTTTCTTT.

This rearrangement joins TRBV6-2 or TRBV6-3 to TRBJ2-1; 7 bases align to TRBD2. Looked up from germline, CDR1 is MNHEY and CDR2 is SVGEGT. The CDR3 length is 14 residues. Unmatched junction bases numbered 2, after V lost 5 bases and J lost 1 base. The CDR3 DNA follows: TGTGCCAGCAGTCGGGGGGTATCCTACAATGAGCAGTTCTTC. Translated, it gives CASSRGVSYNEQFF.

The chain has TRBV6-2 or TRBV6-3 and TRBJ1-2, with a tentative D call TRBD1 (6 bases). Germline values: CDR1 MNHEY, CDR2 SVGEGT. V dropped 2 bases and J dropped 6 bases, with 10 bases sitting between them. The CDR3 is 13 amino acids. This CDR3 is CASSYVQGDGYTF. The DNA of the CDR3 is TGTGCCAGCAGTTACGTACAGGGCGATGGCTACACCTTC.

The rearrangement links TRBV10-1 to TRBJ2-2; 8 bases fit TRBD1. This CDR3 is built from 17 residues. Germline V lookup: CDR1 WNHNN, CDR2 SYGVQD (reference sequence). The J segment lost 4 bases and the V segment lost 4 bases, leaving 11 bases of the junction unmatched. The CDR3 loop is CASSGKGWTGRTGELFF. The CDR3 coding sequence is TGCGCCAGCAGTGGAAAGGGCTGGACAGGGCGCACCGGGGAGCTGTTTTTT.

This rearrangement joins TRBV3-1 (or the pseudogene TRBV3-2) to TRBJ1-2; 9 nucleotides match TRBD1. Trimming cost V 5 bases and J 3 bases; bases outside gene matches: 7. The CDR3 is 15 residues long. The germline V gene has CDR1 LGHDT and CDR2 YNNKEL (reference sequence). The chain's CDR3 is CASSYRGQWDYGYTF. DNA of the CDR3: TGTGCCAGCAGCTACAGGGGGCAATGGGACTATGGCTACACCTTC.

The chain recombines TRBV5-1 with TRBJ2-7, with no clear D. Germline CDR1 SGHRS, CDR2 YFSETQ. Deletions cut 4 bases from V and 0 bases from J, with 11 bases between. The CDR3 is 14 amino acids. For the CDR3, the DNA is TGCGCCAGCAGCCCTGGAGTAGTCTCCTACGAGCAGTACTTC. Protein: CASSPGVVSYEQYF.

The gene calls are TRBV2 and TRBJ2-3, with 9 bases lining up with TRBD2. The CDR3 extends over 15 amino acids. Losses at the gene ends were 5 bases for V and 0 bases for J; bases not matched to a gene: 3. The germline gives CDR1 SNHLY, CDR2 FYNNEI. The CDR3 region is CASSPGLASTDTQYF. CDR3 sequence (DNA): TGTGCCAGCAGTCCGGGACTAGCAAGCACAGATACGCAGTATTTT.

CDR3 DNA: TGTGCCAGCAGCTTACAGGGGAGACAAGAGACCCAGTACTTC. Encoded protein: CASSLQGRQETQYF. This sequence joins TRBV7-2 and TRBJ2-5, with a weak D call TRBD1 (6 bases). Trimming removed 2 bases from V and 2 bases from J, with 9 bases in between. Germline values: CDR1 SGHTA, CDR2 FQGNSA. This CDR3 has 14 residues.

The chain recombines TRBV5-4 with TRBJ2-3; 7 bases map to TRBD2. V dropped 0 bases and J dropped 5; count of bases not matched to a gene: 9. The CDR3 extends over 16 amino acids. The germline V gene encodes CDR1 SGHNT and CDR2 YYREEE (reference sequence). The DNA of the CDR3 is TGTGCCAGCAGCTTGGGGTCTGGAGCGGGGCAAGATACGCAGTATTTT. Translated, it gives CASSLGSGAGQDTQYF.

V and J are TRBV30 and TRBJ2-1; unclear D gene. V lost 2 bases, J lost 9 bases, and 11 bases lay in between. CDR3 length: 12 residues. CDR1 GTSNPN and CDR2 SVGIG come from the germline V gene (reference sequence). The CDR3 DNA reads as TGTGCCTGGAGTAACGGTAGATTTGAGCAGTTCTTC. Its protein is CAWSNGRFEQFF. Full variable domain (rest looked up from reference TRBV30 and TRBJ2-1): SQTIHQWPATLVQPVGSPLSLECTVEGTSNPNLYWYRQAAGRGLQLLFYSVGIGQISSEVPQNLSASRPQDRQFILSSKKLLLSDSGFYLCAWSNGRFEQFFGPGTRLTVL.

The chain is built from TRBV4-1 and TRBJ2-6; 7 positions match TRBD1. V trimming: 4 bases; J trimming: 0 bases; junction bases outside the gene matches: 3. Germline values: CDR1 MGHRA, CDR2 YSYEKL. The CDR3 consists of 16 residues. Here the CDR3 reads CASSRDSFSGANVLTF. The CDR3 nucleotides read TGCGCCAGCAGCCGGGACAGTTTCTCTGGGGCCAACGTCCTGACTTTC.